This T cell receptor beta chain was found in a study of blood T cell repertoires in COVID-19. Study information: Italy, Spain and the United States were the sources of the convalescent and acute COVID-19 samples. PBMCs, B-cell-depleted T cells, or T cells were the source of the cDNA or gDNA that made up the material.

Germline V gives CDR1 KGHSH, CDR2 LQKENI. V was pared by 5 bases and J by 0 bases, with 10 bases between. The CDR3 runs to 14 residues. Study processing details: Cell counts per sample came from amplifying reference gene primers. Generated by immunoSEQ multiplex PCR, the TCRdb table keeps only in-frame clones and is missing some. The V and J calls and the clone size are those of that table, but D and trimming were determined from the DNA. The repertoire holds approximately 80,000 clones, with about 88% as singletons. The sequence was collected from a human donor in a cohort sampled during active COVID-19. V is TRBV18 and J is TRBJ1-2; the D gene is possibly TRBD1 (6 bases). Sequenced material: peripheral blood. CDR3 protein: CASSAGAANYGYTF. CDR3 sequence (DNA): TGTGCCAGCTCAGCGGGGGCCGCTAACTATGGCTACACCTTC.